Presented here are 22 T cell receptor beta chains from one specimen sequenced in a study of T-cell memory formation after mild COVID-19. TCRdb passed the 5' RACE reads through MiXCR, listing each CDR3 protein once. The sample shows roughly 80,000 distinct CDR3 sequences, approximately 15% of them seen only once. Sequenced: PBMCs or a T cell subset sorted from them (not recorded which). These TCRs come from an adult woman who had mild COVID-19 (a few samples of this study predate the infection). Cell type and time point are not known.

The genes are TRBV7-6 and TRBJ1-5; 7 bases are shared with TRBD1. Trimming at V came to 4 bases and at J to 3 bases, leaving 6 bases not matched to a gene. Germline V gives CDR1 SGHVS, CDR2 FNYEAQ. This CDR3 comprises 15 residues. As DNA, the CDR3 is TGTGCCAGCAGCTACGGGACAGATCACAATCAGCCCCAGCATTTT. This translates into CASSYGTDHNQPQHF.

This clonotype has more than one count but fewer than ten. V usage is TRBV11-1 and J usage is TRBJ2-7, with 8 nucleotides matching TRBD2. Trimming took 4 bases from V and 5 from J; bases not matched to a gene: 10. CDR1 and CDR2 from the germline V gene are SGHAT and FQDESV (reference sequence). This CDR3 comprises 15 residues. The CDR3 coding sequence is TGTGCCAGCAGCTACTCTAGCGGGCCGGGGGACGAGCAGTACTTC. Protein sequence: CASSYSSGPGDEQYF.

This clonotype came up many times. The chain combines TRBV7-8 with TRBJ2-7; 10 bases match TRBD1. The V and J ends lost 5 bases and 4 bases, in that order; junction bases with no gene match: 5. There are 14 residues in the CDR3. Germline-derived CDR1 and CDR2 are SGHVS and FQNEAQ. The CDR3: CASSPGQGWYEQYF. The DNA of the CDR3 is TGTGCCAGCAGCCCGGGACAGGGGTGGTACGAGCAGTACTTC.

The rearrangement uses TRBV30 and TRBJ2-1; D not resolved. The CDR3 covers 12 residues. Germline lookup yields CDR1 GTSNPN and CDR2 SVGIG (reference sequence). Trimming cost V 2 bases and J 4 bases, with 6 bases left between them. The CDR3 DNA reads as TGTGCCTGGAGTATAGGGTACAATGAGCAGTTCTTC. Its protein product is CAWSIGYNEQFF. Together with reference TRBV30 and TRBJ2-1, the CDR3 gives the full variable domain: SQTIHQWPATLVQPVGSPLSLECTVEGTSNPNLYWYRQAAGRGLQLLFYSVGIGQISSEVPQNLSASRPQDRQFILSSKKLLLSDSGFYLCAWSIGYNEQFFGPGTRLTVL.

This clonotype was counted a few times. The rearrangement joins TRBV28 to TRBJ2-7, with a weak D call TRBD2 (5 bases). This CDR3 has 14 residues. From germline, CDR1 is MDHEN and CDR2 SYDVKM. The germline V and J ends were trimmed by 2 bases and 4 bases, with 12 bases remaining between them. The CDR3 DNA follows: TGTGCCAGCAGTTTAGCTAGCTGGGTATACGAGCAGTACTTC. Protein: CASSLASWVYEQYF. The full variable domain, with the rest looked up from reference TRBV28 and TRBJ2-7, is DVKVTQSSRYLVKRTGEKVFLECVQDMDHENMFWYRQDPGLGLRLIYFSYDVKMKEKGDIPEGYSVSREKKERFSLILESASTNQTSMYLCASSLASWVYEQYFGPGTRLTVT.

There are many counts of this clonotype. The rearrangement uses TRBV5-1 and TRBJ2-1; D possibly corresponds to TRBD1 (5 bases). There are 14 residues in the CDR3. Germline V gives CDR1 SGHRS, CDR2 YFSETQ. Deletions cut 2 bases from V and 6 bases from J, with 12 bases between. Here the CDR3 reads CASSLGHPSNEQFF. CDR3 DNA: TGCGCCAGCAGCTTAGGACACCCCAGCAATGAGCAGTTCTTC. The complete variable domain, with remaining parts taken from reference TRBV5-1 and TRBJ2-1, reads KAGVTQTPRYLIKTRGQQVTLSCSPISGHRSVSWYQQTPGQGLQFLFEYFSETQRNKGNFPGRFSGRQFSNSRSEMNVSTLELGDSALYLCASSLGHPSNEQFFGPGTRLTVL.

This clonotype has a handful of counts. The chain combines TRBV3-1 with TRBJ2-7, with 11 bases aligning to TRBD1. This CDR3 comprises 16 residues. In germline, CDR1 is LGHDT, CDR2 YNNKEL (reference sequence). The J segment lost 3 bases and the V segment lost 0 bases, leaving 4 bases of the junction unmatched. The CDR3 DNA sequence: TGTGCCAGCAGCCAAGATCGGGACAGGGGGTTCTACGAGCAGTACTTC. Translating gives CASSQDRDRGFYEQYF.

This clonotype was counted once. This rearrangement joins TRBV9 to TRBJ2-2; 7 positions match TRBD2. The V segment lost 4 bases and the J segment 6 bases; nucleotides outside the gene matches: 9. The germline gives CDR1 SGDLS, CDR2 YYNGEE. The CDR3 has 15 amino acids. The CDR3 is CASSQGGGRPGELFF. The CDR3 nucleotides read TGTGCCAGCAGCCAAGGAGGCGGGAGACCCGGGGAGCTGTTTTTT.

This clonotype was detected a few times. The rearrangement uses TRBV7-8 and TRBJ2-5; weak D call: TRBD2 (5 bases). The CDR3 is 16 amino acids. The germline V gene has CDR1 SGHVS and CDR2 FQNEAQ. Trimming pared 2 bases from V and 2 bases from J, leaving 15 bases between. This CDR3 reads CASSLSDWITQETQYF. The CDR3 DNA sequence: TGTGCCAGCAGCTTATCGGACTGGATAACTCAAGAGACCCAGTACTTC.

The CDR3 nucleotides read TGTGCCAGCAGCCCCAACTACGAGCAGTACTTC. It specifies CASSPNYEQYF. This rearrangement joins TRBV7-9 to TRBJ2-7; no firm D call. The CDR3 is made up of 11 amino acids. V gave up 5 bases and J gave up 3 bases, with 5 bases separating them. Germline V gives CDR1 SEHNR, CDR2 FQNEAQ (reference sequence).

This clonotype was counted a few times. The V call is TRBV4-3, the J call TRBJ2-3, with D tentatively TRBD1 (5 bases). With 3 bases removed from V and 2 bases from J, the gap between germline ends came to 12 bases. The CDR3 contains 15 residues. CDR1 LGHNA and CDR2 YSLEER come from the germline V gene. CDR3 amino acids: CASSHGLGATDTQYF. CDR3 sequence (DNA): TGCGCCAGCAGCCACGGTCTTGGGGCCACAGATACGCAGTATTTT.

The gene calls are TRBV4-3 and TRBJ2-7; D perhaps matches TRBD2 (6 bases). Germline CDR1 LGHNA, CDR2 YSLEER. The CDR3 spans 15 residues. Trimming left V 3 bases short and J 2 bases short, with 14 bases between. CDR3 bases: TGCGCCAGCAGCCAGGGGACTGGATTACCCTACGAGCAGTACTTC. Its protein product is CASSQGTGLPYEQYF.

This clonotype was seen at least ten times. The chain's CDR3 is CASTNPPPSGSSYNEQFF. In nucleotides, the CDR3 is TGTGCCAGCACCAATCCGCCCCCAAGCGGGAGCTCCTACAATGAGCAGTTCTTC. The V gene is TRBV7-9, the J gene TRBJ2-1; the match to TRBD2 covers 8 bases. CDR3 length: 18 residues. V lost 7 bases and J lost 0; bases outside the gene matches: 14. Germline V lookup: CDR1 SEHNR, CDR2 FQNEAQ (reference sequence).

The sample holds a few counts of this clonotype. The J gene is TRBJ1-2, the V gene TRBV15; D unclear. V lost 4 bases, J lost 0 bases, and 15 bases lay in between. CDR1 and CDR2 from the germline V gene are LNHNV and YYDKDF (reference sequence). The CDR3 runs to 16 residues. This CDR3 is CATSTVLVQPNYGYTF. CDR3 nucleotide sequence: TGTGCCACCAGCACCGTTTTGGTACAGCCTAACTATGGCTACACCTTC.

V is TRBV7-9 and J is TRBJ2-3; 7 bases line up with TRBD2. The germline V gene has CDR1 SEHNR and CDR2 FQNEAQ (reference sequence). J lost 5 bases, V lost 1 base, and 6 bases had no gene match. This CDR3 contains 15 residues. CDR3 coding DNA: TGTGCCAGCAGCTTAGAGGGAGGGCCGGGAGATACGCAGTATTTT. Translated, it gives CASSLEGGPGDTQYF.

The chain carries TRBV11-2 and TRBJ2-1; D ambiguous. Germline CDR1 is SGHAT and CDR2 is FQNNGV. V was cut by 0 bases and J by 3 bases, with 9 bases left in between. CDR3 length equals 15 residues. Here the CDR3 reads CASSLDWGIYNEQFF. The CDR3 DNA follows: TGTGCCAGCAGCTTAGACTGGGGTATCTACAATGAGCAGTTCTTC.

In this sample, this clonotype turned up a few times. The V and J genes are TRBV7-8 and TRBJ2-5; D is perhaps TRBD2 (6 bases). V gave up 6 bases and J gave up 5 bases, with 22 bases separating them. CDR1 SGHVS and CDR2 FQNEAQ come from the germline V gene. This CDR3 spans 16 amino acids. The CDR3 DNA follows: TGTGCCAGCAGTCCCCTACCCGTACCGGGGGTGGAGACCCAGTACTTC. Protein: CASSPLPVPGVETQYF.

To note about this clonotype: No conserved phenylalanine or tryptophan ends this CDR3, so it is likely a read error. The chain couples TRBV27 to TRBJ2-1, with D uncertain. The CDR3 covers 15 residues. Deletions cut 10 bases from V and 6 bases from J, with 22 bases between. Germline assignment: CDR1 MNHEY and CDR2 SMNVEV (reference sequence). The CDR3 DNA sequence: TGTGCCACCCTGAACCTCCTCGCTACCGGCAATGAGCAGTTCTTA. It encodes CATLNLLATGNEQFL.

This clonotype was picked up a small number of times. This rearrangement joins TRBV7-8 to TRBJ2-5; 9 nucleotides line up with TRBD2. Per the germline V gene, CDR1 is SGHVS and CDR2 is FQNEAQ. The CDR3 sequence is 18 residues long. J gave up 1 base and V 5 bases, and 14 bases lay outside the gene matches. The CDR3 DNA is TGTGCCAGCAGCGCGAGTTCTGTCGCGGGAGGGAGCCAAGAGACCCAGTACTTC. Residues: CASSASSVAGGSQETQYF.

The chain has TRBV29-1 and TRBJ1-2; 7 nucleotides align to TRBD1. Germline lookup yields CDR1 SQVTM and CDR2 ANQGSEA. The CDR3 loop spans 17 amino acids. V lost 3 bases and J lost 0; bases outside the gene matches: 13. The CDR3 DNA sequence: TGCAGCGTTGATGTTCCAACCGAGGGGGCTGCTAACTATGGCTACACCTTC. Its translation is CSVDVPTEGAANYGYTF.

This clonotype was picked up a small number of times. The chain recombines TRBV12-5 with TRBJ2-5; 11 nucleotides align to TRBD2. The CDR3 loop spans 16 amino acids. Germline CDR1 and CDR2: LGHNT and FRNRAP. With 2 bases clipped from V and 2 bases from J, the junction kept 4 bases outside the gene matches. CDR3 DNA sequence: TGTGCTAGTGGTTTGTGGGCTAGCGGGGGGCAAGAGACCCAGTACTTC. Amino acid sequence: CASGLWASGGQETQYF.

This chain uses TRBV29-1 with TRBJ2-3, with 9 bases fitting TRBD1. V lost 2 bases, J lost 9 bases, and 3 bases stayed unmatched. Germline V gene sequence: CDR1 SQVTM, CDR2 ANQGSEA. The CDR3 totals 12 residues. The CDR3 region is CSVEKGQGTQYF. CDR3 bases: TGCAGCGTTGAAAAGGGACAGGGAACGCAGTATTTT.